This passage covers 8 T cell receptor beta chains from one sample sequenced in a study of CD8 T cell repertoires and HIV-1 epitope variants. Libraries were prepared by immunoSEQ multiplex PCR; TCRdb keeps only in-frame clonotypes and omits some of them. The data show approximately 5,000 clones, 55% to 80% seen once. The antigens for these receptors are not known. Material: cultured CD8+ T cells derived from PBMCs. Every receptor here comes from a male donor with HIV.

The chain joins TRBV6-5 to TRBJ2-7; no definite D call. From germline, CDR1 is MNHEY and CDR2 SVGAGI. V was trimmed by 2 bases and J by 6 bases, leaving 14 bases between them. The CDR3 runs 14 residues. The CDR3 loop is CASSYGTAPIEQYF. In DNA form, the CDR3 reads TGTGCCAGCAGTTACGGAACCGCCCCGATCGAGCAGTACTTC.

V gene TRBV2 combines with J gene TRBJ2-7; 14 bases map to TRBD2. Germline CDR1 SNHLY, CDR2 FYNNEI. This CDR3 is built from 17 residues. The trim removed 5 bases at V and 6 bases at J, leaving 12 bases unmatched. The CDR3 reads CASSTGLAGVGASEQYF. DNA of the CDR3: TGTGCCAGCAGTACGGGACTAGCGGGAGTGGGCGCCTCCGAGCAGTACTTC.

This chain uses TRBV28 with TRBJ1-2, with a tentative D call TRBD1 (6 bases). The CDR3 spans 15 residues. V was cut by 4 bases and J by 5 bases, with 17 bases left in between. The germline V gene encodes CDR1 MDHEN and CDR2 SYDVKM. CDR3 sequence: CASSSTGYSRYGYTF. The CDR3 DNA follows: TGTGCCAGCAGTTCCACAGGGTACTCTAGGTATGGCTACACCTTC.

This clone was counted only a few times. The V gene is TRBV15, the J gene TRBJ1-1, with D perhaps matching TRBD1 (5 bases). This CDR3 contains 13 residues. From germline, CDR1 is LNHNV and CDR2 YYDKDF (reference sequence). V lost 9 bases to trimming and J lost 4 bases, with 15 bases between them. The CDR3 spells CATGEDLITEAFF. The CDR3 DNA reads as TGTGCCACGGGGGAGGATCTGATCACTGAAGCTTTCTTT.

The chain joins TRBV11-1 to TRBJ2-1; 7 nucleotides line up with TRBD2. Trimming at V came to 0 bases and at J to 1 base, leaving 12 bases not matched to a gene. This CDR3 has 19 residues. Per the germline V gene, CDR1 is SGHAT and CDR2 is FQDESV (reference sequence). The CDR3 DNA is TGTGCCAGCAGCTTAGCGTATAGCCGGGAGGTTGGGTCCTACAATGAGCAGTTCTTC. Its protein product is CASSLAYSREVGSYNEQFF.

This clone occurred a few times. The CDR3, as DNA: TGTGCCAGTAGTATAAGCATCTCCTACGAGCAGTACTTC. This encodes CASSISISYEQYF. This chain uses TRBV19 with TRBJ2-7; D is unclear. The CDR3 consists of 13 residues. Germline V CDR1 and CDR2: LNHDA, SQIVND (reference sequence). V was pared by 2 bases and J by 0 bases, with 5 bases between.

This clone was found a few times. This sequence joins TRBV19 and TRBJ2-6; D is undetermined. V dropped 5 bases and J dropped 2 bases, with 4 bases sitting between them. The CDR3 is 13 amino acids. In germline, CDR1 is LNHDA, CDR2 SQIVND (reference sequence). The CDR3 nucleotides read TGTGCCAGTAGTCTGACTGGGGCCAACGTCCTGACTTTC. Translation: CASSLTGANVLTF.

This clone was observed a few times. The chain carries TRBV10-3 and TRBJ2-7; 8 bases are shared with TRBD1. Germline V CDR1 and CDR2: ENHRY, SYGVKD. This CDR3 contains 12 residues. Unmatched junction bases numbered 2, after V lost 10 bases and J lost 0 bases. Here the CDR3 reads CATGTGSYEQYF. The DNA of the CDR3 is TGTGCCACCGGGACAGGCTCCTACGAGCAGTACTTC.